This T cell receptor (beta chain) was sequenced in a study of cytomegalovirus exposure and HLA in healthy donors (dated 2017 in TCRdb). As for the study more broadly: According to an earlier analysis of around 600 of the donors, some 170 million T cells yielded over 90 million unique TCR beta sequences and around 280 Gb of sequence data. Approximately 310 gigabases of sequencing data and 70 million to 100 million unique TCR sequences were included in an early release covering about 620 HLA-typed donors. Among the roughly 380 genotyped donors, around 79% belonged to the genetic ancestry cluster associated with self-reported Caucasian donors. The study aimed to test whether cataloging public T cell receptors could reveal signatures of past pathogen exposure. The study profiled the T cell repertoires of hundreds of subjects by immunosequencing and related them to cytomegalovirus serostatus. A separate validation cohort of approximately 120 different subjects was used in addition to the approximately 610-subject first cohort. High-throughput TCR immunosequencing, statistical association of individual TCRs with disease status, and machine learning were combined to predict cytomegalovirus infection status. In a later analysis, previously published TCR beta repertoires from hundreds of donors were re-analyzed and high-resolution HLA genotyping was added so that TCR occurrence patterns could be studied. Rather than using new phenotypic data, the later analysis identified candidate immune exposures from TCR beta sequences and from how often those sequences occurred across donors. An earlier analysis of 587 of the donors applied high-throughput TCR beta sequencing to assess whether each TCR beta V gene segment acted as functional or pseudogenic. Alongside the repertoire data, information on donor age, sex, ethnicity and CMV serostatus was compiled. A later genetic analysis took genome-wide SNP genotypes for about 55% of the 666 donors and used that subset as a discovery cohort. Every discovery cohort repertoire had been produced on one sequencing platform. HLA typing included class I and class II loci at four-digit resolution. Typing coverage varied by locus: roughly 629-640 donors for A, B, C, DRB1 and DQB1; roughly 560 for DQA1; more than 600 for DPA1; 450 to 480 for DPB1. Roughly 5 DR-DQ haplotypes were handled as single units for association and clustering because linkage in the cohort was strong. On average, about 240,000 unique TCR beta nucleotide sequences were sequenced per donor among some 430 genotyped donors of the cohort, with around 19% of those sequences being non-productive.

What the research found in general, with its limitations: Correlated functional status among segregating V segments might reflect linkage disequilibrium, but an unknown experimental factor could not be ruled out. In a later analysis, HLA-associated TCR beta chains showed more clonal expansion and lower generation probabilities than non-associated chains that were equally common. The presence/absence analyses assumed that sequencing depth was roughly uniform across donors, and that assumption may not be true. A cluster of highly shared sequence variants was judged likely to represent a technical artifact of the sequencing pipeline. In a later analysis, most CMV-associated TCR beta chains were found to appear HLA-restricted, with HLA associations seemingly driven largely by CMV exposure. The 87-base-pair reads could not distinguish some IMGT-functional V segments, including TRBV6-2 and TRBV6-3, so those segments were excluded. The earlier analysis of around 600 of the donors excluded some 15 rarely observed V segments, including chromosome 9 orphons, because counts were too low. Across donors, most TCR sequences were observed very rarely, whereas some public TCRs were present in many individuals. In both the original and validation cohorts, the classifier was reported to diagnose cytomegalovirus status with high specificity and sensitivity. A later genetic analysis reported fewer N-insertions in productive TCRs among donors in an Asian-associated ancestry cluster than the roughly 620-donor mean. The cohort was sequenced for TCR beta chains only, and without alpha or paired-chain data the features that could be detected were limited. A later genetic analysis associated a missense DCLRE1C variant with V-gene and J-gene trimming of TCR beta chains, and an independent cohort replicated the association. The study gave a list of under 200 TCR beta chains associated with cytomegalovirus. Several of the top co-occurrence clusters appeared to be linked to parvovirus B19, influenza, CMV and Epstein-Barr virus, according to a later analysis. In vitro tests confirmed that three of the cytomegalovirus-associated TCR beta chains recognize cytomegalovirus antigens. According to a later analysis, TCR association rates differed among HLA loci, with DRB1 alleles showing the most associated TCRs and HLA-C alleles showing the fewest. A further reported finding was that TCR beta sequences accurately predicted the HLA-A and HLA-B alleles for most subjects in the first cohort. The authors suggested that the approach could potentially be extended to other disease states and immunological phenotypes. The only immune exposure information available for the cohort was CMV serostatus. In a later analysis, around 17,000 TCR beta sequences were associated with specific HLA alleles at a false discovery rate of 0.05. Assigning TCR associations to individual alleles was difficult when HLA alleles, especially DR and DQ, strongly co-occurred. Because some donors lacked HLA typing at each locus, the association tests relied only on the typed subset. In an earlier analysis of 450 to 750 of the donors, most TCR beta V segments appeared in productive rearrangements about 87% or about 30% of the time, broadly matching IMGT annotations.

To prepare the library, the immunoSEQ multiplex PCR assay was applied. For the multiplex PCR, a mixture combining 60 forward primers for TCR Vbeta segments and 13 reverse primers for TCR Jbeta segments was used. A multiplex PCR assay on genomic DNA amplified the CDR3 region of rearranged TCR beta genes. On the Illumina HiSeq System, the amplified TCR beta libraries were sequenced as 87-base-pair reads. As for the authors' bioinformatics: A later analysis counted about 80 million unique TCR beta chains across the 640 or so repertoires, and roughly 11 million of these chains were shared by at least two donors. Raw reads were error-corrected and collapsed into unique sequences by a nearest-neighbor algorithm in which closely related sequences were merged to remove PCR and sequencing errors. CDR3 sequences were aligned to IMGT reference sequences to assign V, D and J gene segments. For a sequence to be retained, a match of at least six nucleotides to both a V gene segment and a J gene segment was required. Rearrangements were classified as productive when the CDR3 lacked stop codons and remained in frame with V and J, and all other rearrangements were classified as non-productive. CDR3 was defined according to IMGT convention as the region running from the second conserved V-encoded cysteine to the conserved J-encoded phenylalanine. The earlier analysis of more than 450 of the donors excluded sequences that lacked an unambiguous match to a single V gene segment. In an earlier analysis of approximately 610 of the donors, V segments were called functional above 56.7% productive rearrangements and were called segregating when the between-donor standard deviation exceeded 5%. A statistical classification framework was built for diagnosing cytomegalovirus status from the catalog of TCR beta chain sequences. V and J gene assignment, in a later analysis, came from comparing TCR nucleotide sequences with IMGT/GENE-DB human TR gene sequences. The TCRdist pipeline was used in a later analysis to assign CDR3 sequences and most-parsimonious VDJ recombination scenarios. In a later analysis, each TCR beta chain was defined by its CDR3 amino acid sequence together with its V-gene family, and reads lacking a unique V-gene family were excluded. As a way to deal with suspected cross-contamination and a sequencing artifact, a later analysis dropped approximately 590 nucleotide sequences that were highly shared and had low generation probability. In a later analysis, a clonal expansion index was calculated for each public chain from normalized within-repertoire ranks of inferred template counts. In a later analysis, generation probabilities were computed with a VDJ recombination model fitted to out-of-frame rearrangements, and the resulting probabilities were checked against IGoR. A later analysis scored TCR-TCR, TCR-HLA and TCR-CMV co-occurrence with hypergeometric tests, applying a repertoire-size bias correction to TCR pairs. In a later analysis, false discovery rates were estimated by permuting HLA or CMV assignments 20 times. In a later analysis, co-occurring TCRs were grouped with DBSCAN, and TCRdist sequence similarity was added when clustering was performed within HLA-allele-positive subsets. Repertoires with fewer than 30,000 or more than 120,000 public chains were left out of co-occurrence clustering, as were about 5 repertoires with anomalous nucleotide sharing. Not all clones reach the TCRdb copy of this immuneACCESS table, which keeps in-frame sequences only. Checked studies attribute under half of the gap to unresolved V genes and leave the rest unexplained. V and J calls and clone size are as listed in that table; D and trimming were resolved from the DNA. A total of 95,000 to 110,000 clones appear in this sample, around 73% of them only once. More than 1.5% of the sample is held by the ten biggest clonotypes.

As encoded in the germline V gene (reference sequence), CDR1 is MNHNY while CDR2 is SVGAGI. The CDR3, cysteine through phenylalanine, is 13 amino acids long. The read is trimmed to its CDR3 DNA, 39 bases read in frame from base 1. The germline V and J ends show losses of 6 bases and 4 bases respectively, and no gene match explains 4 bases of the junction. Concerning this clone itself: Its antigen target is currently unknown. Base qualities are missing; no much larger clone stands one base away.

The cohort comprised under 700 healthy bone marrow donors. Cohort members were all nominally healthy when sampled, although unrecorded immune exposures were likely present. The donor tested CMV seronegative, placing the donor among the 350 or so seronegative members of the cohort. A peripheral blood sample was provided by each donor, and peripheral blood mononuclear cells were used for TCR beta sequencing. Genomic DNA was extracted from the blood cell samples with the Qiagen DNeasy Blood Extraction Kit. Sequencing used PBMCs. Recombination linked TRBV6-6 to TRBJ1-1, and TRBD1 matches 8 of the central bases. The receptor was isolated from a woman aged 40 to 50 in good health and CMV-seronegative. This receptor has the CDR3 CASSNRGSTEAFF. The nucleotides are TGTGCCAGCAGCAACAGGGGGAGCACTGAAGCTTTCTTT.